This paragraph covers one TCR beta chain sequence. This record comes from a study of blood T cell repertoires in COVID-19. Study-level background: The samples span acute and convalescent COVID-19 from the United States, Italy and Spain. PBMCs, B-cell-depleted T cells, or T cells were the source of the cDNA or gDNA that made up the material.

Those who participated ranged in age from about 18 to 89 years and resided in 24 US areas. V dropped 1 base and J dropped 4; count of bases not matched to a gene: 2. Germline lookup yields CDR1 MGHDK and CDR2 SYGVNS. This CDR3 is built from 14 residues. As originally analysed: Cell counts per sample came from amplifying reference gene primers. Only in-frame clones appear in the TCRdb table, and some are missing; sequencing was by immunoSEQ multiplex PCR. That table is the source of V, J and clone size, and D and trimming were worked out from the DNA. Of approximately 210,000 clones listed, 80% are singletons.

This chain connects TRBV25-1 to TRBJ2-5; 8 bases match TRBD1. The sequencing sample was made of PBMCs or T cells enriched from blood (not recorded which). This sequence originates from a man aged 30 to 39 with acute COVID-19. CDR3 sequence (DNA): TGTGCCAGCAGTGAATTCAGGGGGCCAGAGACCCAGTACTTC. Its translation: CASSEFRGPETQYF.